This T cell receptor (beta chain) derives from a study of T cell repertoires in cytomegalovirus infection. General study points: Within the response measured ex vivo, HLA-C-restricted CMV-specific TCR beta clonotypes were dominant.

CDR3 length: 14 amino acids. V lost 5 bases to trimming and J lost 3 bases, with 8 bases between them. Germline CDR1 and CDR2: SGHVS and FQNEAQ. TCRdb redid the calling of the reads with MiXCR, one entry per CDR3 protein. The data contain over 250,000 distinct CDR3 sequences, approximately 22% of them singletons. This clonotype was observed at least ten times. The antigen is undetermined. This receptor was taken from a human donor in good health (CMV status not recorded). Some clones in this sample may be carry-over from other donors' samples. This material consisted of cultured PBMCs, taken from culture after CMV antigen stimulation. The rearrangement joins TRBV7-8 to TRBJ1-6; D gene uncertain. The CDR3 DNA sequence: TGTGCCAGCAGCGAGGACTTCTATAATTCACCCCTCCACTTT. This sequence encodes CASSEDFYNSPLHF.